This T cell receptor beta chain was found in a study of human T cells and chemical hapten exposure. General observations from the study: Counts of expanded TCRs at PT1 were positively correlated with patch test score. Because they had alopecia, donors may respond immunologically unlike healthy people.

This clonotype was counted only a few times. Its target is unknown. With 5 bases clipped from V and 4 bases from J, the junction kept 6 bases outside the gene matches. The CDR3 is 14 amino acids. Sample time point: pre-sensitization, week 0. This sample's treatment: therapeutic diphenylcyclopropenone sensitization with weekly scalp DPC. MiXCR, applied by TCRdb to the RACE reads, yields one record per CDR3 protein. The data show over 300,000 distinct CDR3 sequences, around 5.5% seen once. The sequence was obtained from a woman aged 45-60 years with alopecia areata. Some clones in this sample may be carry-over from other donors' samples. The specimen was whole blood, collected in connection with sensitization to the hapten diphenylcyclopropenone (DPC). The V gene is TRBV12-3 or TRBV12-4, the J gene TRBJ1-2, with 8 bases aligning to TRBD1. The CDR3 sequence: CASSPRGLSYGYTF. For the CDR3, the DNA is TGTGCCAGCAGTCCCAGGGGGCTGTCCTATGGCTACACCTTC.